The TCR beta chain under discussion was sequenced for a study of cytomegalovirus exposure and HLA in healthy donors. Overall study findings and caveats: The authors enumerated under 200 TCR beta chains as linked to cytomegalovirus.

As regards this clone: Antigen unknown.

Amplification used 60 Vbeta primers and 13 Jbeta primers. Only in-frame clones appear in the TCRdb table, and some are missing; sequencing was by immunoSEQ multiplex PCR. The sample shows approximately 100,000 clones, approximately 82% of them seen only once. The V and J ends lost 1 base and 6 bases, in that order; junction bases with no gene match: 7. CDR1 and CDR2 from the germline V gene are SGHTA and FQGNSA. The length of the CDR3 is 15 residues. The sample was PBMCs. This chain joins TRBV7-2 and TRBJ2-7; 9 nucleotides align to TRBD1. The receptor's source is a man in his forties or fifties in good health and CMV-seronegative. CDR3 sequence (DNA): TGTGCCAGCAGCTTAGTTGGAACAGGGGGCAGCGAGCAGTACTTC. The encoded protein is CASSLVGTGGSEQYF.